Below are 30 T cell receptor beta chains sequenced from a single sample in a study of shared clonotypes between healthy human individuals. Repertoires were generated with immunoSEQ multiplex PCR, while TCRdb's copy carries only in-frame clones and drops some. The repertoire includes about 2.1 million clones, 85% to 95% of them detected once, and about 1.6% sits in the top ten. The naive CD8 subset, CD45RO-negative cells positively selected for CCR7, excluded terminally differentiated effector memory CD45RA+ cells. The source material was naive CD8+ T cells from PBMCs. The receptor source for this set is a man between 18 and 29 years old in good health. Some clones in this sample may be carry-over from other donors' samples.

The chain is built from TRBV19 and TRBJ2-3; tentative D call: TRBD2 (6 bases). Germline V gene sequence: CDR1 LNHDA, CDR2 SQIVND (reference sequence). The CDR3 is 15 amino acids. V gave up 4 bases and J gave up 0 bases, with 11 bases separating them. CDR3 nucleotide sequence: TGTGCCAGTAGTAACCGGGACTCTAGCACAGATACGCAGTATTTT. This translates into CASSNRDSSTDTQYF.

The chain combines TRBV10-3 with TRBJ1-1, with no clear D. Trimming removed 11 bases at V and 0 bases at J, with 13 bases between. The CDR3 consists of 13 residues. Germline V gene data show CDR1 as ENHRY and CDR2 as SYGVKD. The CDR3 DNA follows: TGTGCCTCGACCCTAACTGTGAACACTGAAGCTTTCTTT. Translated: CASTLTVNTEAFF.

The CDR3 DNA reads TGTGCCAGCCGCGCCCCTGGCGGAGAAGATAGCAATCAGCCCCAGCATTTT. Translated, it gives CASRAPGGEDSNQPQHF. This chain links TRBV28 with TRBJ1-5; D remains ambiguous. This CDR3 is built from 17 residues. Germline V gene lookup returns CDR1 MDHEN and CDR2 SYDVKM. Between the trimmed V and J ends, which lost 8 bases and 0 bases, there was a span of 20 bases.

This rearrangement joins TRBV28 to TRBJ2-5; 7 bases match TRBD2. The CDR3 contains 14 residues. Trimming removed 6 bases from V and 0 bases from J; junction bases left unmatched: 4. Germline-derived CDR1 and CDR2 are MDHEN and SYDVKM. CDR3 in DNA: TGTGCCAGCAGCCCCGCGGGAGACCAAGAGACCCAGTACTTC. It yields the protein CASSPAGDQETQYF. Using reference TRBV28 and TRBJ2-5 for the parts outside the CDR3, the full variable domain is DVKVTQSSRYLVKRTGEKVFLECVQDMDHENMFWYRQDPGLGLRLIYFSYDVKMKEKGDIPEGYSVSREKKERFSLILESASTNQTSMYLCASSPAGDQETQYFGPGTRLLVL.

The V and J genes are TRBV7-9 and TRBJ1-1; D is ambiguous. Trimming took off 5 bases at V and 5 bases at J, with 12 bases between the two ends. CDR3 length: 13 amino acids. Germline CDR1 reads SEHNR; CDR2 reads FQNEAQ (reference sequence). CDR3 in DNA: TGTGCCAGCAGCCCGAGGAGTGGGACTGAAGCTTTCTTT. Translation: CASSPRSGTEAFF.

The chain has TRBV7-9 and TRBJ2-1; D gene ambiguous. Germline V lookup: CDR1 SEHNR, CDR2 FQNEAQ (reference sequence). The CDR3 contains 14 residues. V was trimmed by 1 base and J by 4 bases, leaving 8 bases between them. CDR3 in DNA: TGTGCCAGCAGCTTAGGGTATGATTACAATGAGCAGTTCTTC. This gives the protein CASSLGYDYNEQFF. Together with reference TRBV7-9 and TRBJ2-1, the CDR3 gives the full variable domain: DTGVSQNPRHKITKRGQNVTFRCDPISEHNRLYWYRQTLGQGPEFLTYFQNEAQLEKSRLLSDRFSAERPKGSFSTLEIQRTEQGDSAMYLCASSLGYDYNEQFFGPGTRLTVL.

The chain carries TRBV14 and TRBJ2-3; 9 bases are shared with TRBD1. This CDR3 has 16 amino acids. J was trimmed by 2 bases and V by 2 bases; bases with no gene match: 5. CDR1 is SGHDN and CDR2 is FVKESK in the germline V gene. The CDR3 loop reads CASSQWGQGPTDTQYF. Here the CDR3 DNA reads TGTGCCAGCAGCCAATGGGGACAGGGCCCCACAGATACGCAGTATTTT.

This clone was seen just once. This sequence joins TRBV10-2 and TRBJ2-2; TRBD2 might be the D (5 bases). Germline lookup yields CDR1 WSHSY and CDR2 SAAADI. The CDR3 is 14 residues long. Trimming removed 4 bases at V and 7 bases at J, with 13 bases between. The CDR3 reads CASSVERMDGELFF. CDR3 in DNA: TGCGCCAGCAGTGTTGAGCGGATGGACGGGGAGCTGTTTTTT.

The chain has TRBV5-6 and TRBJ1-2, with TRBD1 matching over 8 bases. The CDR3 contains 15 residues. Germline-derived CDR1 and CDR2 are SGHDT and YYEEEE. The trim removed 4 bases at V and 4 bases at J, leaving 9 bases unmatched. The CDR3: CASSVTPGQAYGYTF. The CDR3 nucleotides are TGTGCCAGCAGCGTCACTCCGGGACAGGCCTATGGCTACACCTTC.

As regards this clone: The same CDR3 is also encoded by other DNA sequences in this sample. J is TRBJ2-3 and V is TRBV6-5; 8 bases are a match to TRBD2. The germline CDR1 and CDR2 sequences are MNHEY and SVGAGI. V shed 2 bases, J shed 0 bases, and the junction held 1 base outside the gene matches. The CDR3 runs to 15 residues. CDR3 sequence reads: CASSYSGGSTDTQYF. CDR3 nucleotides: TGTGCCAGCAGTTACAGCGGGGGAAGCACAGATACGCAGTATTTT.

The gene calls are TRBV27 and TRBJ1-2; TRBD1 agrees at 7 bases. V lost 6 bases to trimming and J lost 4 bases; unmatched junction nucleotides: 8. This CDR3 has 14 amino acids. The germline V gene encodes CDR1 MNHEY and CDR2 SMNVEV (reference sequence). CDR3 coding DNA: TGTGCCAGCAGAAATAACAGGGGAGGCTATGGCTACACCTTC. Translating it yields CASRNNRGGYGYTF.

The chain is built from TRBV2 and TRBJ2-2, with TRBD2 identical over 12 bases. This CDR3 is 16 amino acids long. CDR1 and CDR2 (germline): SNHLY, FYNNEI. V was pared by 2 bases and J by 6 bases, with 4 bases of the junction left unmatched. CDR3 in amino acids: CASSERLAGVAGELFF. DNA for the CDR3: TGTGCCAGCAGTGAACGACTAGCGGGAGTCGCCGGGGAGCTGTTTTTT.

The DNA for the CDR3 is TGTGCCAGCAGTTCGCCTCGGACAGACAGCACAGATACGCAGTATTTT. Protein product: CASSSPRTDSTDTQYF. J is TRBJ2-3 and V is TRBV28, with D possibly matching TRBD1 (6 bases). The CDR3 has 16 residues. Trimming stripped 4 bases from V and 0 bases from J, with 14 bases between. CDR1 and CDR2 (germline): MDHEN, SYDVKM.

CDR3 in DNA: TGTGCCAGCAGTCCAGGGGCTAATGAAAAACTGTTTTTT. It encodes CASSPGANEKLFF. The chain is built from TRBV28 and TRBJ1-4; maybe TRBD1 (6 bases). Per the germline V gene, CDR1 is MDHEN and CDR2 is SYDVKM. The CDR3 covers 13 residues. Trimming cost V 5 bases and J 3 bases, with 7 bases left between them.

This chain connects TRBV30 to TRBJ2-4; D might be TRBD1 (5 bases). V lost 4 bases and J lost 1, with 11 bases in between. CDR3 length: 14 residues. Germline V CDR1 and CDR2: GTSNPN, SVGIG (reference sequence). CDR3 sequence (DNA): TGTGCCTGGAACAGGTTGGGGGCCAAAAACATTCAGTACTTC. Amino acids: CAWNRLGAKNIQYF.

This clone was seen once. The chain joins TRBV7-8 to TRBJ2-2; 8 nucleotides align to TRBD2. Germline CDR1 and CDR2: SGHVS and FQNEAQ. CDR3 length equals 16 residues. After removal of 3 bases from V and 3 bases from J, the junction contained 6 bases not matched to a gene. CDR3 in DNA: TGTGCCAGCAGCTTCTTAGCGGGATCTTACACCGGGGAGCTGTTTTTT. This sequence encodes CASSFLAGSYTGELFF.

CDR3 protein: CASSARTGGNEQFF. The CDR3 DNA is TGTGCCAGCAGTGCCCGGACAGGGGGCAATGAGCAGTTCTTC. This chain links TRBV7-3 with TRBJ2-1; 10 bases match TRBD1. The V gene end was trimmed by 6 bases and the J gene end by 6 bases; junction bases not matched to a gene: 5. CDR1 is SGHTA and CDR2 is FQGTGA in the germline V gene. This CDR3 has 14 amino acids.

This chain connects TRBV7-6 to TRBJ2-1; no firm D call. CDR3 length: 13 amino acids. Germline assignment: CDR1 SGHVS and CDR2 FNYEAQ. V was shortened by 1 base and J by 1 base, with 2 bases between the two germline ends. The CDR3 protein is CASSLVSYNEQFF. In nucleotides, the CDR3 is TGTGCCAGCAGCTTAGTTTCCTACAATGAGCAGTTCTTC. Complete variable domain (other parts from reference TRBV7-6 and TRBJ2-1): GAGVSQSPRYKVTKRGQDVALRCDPISGHVSLYWYRQALGQGPEFLTYFNYEAQQDKSGLPNDRFSAERPEGSISTLTIQRTEQRDSAMYRCASSLVSYNEQFFGPGTRLTVL.

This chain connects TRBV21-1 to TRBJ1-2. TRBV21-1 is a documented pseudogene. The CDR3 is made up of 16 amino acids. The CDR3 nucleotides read TGTGCCAGCAGCAAAGCGGGAGGTCGGGCCCGATATGGCTACACCTTC. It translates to CASSKAGGRARYGYTF.

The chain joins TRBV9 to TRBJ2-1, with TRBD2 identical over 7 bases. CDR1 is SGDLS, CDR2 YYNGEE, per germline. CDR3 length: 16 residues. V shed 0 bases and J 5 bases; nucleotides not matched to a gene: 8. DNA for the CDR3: TGTGCCAGCAGCGTAGATAGGTCTAGCGGAAACAATGAGCAGTTCTTC. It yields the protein CASSVDRSSGNNEQFF. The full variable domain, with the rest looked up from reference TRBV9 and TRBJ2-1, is DSGVTQTPKHLITATGQRVTLRCSPRSGDLSVYWYQQSLDQGLQFLIQYYNGEERAKGNILERFSAQQFPDLHSELNLSSLELGDSALYFCASSVDRSSGNNEQFFGPGTRLTVL.

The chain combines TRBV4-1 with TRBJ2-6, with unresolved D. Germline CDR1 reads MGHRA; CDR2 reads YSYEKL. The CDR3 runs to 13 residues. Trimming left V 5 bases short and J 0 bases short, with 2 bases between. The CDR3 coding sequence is TGCGCCAGCAGCGCCTCTGGGGCCAACGTCCTGACTTTC. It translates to CASSASGANVLTF.

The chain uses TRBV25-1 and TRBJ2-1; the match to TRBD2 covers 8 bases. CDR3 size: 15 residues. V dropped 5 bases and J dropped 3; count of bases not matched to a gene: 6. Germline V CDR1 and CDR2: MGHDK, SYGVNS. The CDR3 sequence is CASSNQRELYNEQFF. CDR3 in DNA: TGTGCCAGCAGTAACCAGCGGGAGCTCTACAATGAGCAGTTCTTC.

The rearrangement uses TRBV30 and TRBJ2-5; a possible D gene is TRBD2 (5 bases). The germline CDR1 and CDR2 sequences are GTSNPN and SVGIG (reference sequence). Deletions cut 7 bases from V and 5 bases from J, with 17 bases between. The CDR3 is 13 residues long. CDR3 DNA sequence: TGTGCCTTTTGGGAGTCGGTCGAGGAGACCCAGTACTTC. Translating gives CAFWESVEETQYF.

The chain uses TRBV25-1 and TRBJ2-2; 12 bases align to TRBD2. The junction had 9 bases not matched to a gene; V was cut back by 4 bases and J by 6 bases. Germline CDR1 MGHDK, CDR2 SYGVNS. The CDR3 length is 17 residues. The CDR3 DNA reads TGTGCCAGCAGTGCCCTAGCGGGAGGGCCGGGATCCGGGGAGCTGTTTTTT. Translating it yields CASSALAGGPGSGELFF.

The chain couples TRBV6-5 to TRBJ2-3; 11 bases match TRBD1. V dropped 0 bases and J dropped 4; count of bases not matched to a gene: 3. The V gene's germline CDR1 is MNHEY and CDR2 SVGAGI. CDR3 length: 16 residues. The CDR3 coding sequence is TGTGCCAGCAGTTACTCCTGGACAGGGGGCGCAGATACGCAGTATTTT. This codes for CASSYSWTGGADTQYF.

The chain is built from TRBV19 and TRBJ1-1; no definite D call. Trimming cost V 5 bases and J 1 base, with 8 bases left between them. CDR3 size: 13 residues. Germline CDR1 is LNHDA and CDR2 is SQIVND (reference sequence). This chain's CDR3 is CASSSWGNTEAFF. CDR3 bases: TGTGCCAGTAGTTCTTGGGGGAACACTGAAGCTTTCTTT.

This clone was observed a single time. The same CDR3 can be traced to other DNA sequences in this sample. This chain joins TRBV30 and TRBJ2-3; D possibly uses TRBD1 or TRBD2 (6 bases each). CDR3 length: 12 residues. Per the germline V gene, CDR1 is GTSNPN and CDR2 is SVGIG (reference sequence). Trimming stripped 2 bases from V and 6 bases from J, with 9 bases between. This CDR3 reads CAWSSGADTQYF. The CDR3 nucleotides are TGTGCCTGGAGTTCGGGGGCTGATACGCAGTATTTT.

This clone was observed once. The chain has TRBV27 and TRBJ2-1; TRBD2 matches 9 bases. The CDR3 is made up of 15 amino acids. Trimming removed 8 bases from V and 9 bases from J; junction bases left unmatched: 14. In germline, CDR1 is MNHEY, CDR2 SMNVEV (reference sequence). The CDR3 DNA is TGTGCCAGCCACCATATGGGACTAGCTTTGGGTGAGCAGTTCTTC. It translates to CASHHMGLALGEQFF.

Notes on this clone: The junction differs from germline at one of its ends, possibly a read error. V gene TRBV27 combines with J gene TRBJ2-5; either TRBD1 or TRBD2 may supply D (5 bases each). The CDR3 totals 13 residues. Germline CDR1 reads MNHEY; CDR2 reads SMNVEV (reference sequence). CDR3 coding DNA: TGTGCCAGCAGTTTTTCCCCTAGACAGCCCGGGGACTTC. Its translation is CASSFSPRQPGDF.

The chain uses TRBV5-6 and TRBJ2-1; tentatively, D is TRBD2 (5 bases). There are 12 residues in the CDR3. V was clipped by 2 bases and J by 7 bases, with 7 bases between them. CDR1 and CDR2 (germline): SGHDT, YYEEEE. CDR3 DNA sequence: TGTGCCAGCAGCTTCCGAGGGAATGAGCAGTTCTTC. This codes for CASSFRGNEQFF.